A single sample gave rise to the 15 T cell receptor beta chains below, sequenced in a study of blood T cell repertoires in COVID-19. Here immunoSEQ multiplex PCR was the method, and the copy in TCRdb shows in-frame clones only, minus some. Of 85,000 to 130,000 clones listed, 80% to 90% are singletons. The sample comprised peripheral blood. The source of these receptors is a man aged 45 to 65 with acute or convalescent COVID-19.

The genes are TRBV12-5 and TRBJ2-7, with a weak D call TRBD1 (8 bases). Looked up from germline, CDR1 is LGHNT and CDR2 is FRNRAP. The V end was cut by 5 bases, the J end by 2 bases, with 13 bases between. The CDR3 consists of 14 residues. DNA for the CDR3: TGTGCTAGTGGTGGTACAGGGGGGGCCTACGAGCAGTACTTC. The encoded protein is CASGGTGGAYEQYF.

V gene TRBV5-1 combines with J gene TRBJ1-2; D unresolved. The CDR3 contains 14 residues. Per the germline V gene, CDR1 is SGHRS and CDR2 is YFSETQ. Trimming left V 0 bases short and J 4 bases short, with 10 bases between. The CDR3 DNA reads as TGCGCCAGCAGCTTGGACGGAGGGAGCTATGGCTACACCTTC. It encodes CASSLDGGSYGYTF.

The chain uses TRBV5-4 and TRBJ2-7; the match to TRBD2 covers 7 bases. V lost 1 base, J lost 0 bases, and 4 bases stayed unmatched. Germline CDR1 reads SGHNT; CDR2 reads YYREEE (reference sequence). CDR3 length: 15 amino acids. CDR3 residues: CASSLLGEGSYEQYF. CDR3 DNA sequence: TGTGCCAGCAGCTTGTTAGGGGAGGGCTCCTACGAGCAGTACTTC.

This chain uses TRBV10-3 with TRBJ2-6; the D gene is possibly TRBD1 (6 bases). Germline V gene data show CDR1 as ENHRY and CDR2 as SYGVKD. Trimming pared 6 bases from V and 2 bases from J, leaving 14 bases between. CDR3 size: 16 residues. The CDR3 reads CAISRPGETGANVLTF. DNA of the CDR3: TGTGCCATCAGCCGCCCAGGGGAAACTGGGGCCAACGTCCTGACTTTC.

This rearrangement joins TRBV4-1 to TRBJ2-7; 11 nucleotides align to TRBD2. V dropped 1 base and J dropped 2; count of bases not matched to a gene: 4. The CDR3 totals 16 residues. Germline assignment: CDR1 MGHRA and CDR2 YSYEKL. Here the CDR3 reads CASSQVAGGSTYEQYF. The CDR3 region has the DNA TGCGCCAGCAGCCAAGTAGCGGGAGGGAGCACCTACGAGCAGTACTTC.

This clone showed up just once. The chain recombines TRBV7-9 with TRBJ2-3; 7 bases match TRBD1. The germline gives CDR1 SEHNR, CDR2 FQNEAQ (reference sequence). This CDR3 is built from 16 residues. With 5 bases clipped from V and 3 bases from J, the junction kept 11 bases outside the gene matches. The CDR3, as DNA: TGTGCCAGCAGCCCCCACCTCAGGGGGAGAACAGATACGCAGTATTTT. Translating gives CASSPHLRGRTDTQYF. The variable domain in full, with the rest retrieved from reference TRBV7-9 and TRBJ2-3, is DTGVSQNPRHKITKRGQNVTFRCDPISEHNRLYWYRQTLGQGPEFLTYFQNEAQLEKSRLLSDRFSAERPKGSFSTLEIQRTEQGDSAMYLCASSPHLRGRTDTQYFGPGTRLTVL.

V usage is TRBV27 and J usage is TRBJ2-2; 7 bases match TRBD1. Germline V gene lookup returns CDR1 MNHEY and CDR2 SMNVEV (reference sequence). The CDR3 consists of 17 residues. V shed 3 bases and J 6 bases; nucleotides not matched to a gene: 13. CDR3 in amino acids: CASSLRLGQTLSGELFF. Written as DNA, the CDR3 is TGTGCCAGCAGTTTGAGGTTGGGACAGACCCTCTCCGGGGAGCTGTTTTTT.

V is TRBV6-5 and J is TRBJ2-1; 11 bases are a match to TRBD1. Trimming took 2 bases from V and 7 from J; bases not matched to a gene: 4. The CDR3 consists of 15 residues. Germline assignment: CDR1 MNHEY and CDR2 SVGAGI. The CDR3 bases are TGTGCCAGCAGTTACGGGACAGGGGGTTTTAATGAGCAGTTCTTC. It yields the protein CASSYGTGGFNEQFF.

This CDR3 reads CASSSRDKQYF. In DNA, the CDR3 is TGTGCCAGCAGTTCTCGAGACAAGCAGTACTTC. The chain uses TRBV28 and TRBJ2-7; D gene ambiguous. Per germline, CDR1 MDHEN and CDR2 SYDVKM. V was pared by 4 bases and J by 8 bases, with 9 bases between. The CDR3 sequence is 11 residues long.

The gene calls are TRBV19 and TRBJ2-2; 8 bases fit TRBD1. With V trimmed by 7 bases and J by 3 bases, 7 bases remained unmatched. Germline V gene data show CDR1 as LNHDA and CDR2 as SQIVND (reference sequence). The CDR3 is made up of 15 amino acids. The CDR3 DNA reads TGTGCCAGTAATCTCCAGGGGGCGCACACCGGGGAGCTGTTTTTT. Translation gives CASNLQGAHTGELFF.

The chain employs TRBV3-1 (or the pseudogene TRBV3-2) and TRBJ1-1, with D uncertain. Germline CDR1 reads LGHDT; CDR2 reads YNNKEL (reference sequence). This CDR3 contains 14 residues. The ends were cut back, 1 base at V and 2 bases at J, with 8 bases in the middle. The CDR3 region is CASSQVRENTEAFF. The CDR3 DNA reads TGTGCCAGCAGCCAAGTCCGAGAAAACACTGAAGCTTTCTTT.

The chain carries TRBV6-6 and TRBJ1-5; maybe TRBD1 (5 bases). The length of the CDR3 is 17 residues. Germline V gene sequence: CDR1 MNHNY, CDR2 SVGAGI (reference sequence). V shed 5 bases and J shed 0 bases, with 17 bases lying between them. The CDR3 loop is CASSPGGGSYSNQPQHF. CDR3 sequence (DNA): TGTGCCAGCAGTCCCGGCGGGGGGTCCTATAGCAATCAGCCCCAGCATTTT.

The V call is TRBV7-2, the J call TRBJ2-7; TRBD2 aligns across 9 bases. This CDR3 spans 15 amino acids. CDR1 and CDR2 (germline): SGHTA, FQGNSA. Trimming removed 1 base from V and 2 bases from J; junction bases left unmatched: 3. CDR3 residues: CASSLEASGAYEQYF. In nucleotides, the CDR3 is TGTGCCAGCAGCTTAGAGGCTAGCGGGGCCTACGAGCAGTACTTC.

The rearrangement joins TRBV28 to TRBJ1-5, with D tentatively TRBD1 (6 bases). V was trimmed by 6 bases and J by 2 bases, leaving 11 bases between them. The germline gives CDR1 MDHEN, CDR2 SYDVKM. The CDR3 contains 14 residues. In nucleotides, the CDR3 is TGTGCCAGCAGCTACAGGGCTGGCAATCAGCCCCAGCATTTT. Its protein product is CASSYRAGNQPQHF.

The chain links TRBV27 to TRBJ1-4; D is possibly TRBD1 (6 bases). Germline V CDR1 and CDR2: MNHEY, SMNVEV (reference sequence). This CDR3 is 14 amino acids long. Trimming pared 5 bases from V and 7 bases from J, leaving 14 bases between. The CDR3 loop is CASSKGQGSEKLFF. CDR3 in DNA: TGTGCCAGCAGTAAGGGTCAGGGGTCTGAAAAACTGTTTTTT.